The 8 T cell receptor beta chains presented below share a single source sample, sequenced in a study of Ad26.COV2.S vaccination and SARS-CoV-2 variants. The table came from immunoSEQ multiplex PCR; TCRdb's copy has only in-frame clones and leaves some out. The sample records 300,000 to 500,000 clones, around 85% being singletons. The treatment was: around 19 received Ad26.COV2.S at low or high dose, single or two shots; 5 received placebo; per-sample allocation not given. At day 63 after the first vaccine or placebo injection, samples were drawn. Sequenced here: peripheral blood, sampled in a trial of Ad26.COV2.S vaccine versus placebo. All receptors derive from a person aged 18 to 65 who received the Ad26.COV2.S COVID-19 vaccine or a placebo.

This chain joins TRBV5-1 and TRBJ1-1, with a possible D match to TRBD1 (6 bases). The V and J ends lost 6 bases and 1 base respectively, with 10 bases between them. The germline gives CDR1 SGHRS, CDR2 YFSETQ. The CDR3 loop spans 13 amino acids. CDR3 DNA: TGCGCCAGCATGGCCAGGGGGAACACTGAAGCTTTCTTT. Protein sequence: CASMARGNTEAFF.

V usage is TRBV12-3 or TRBV12-4 and J usage is TRBJ2-3, with a possible D match to TRBD2 (6 bases). V was pared by 6 bases and J by 1 base, with 8 bases between. The CDR3 contains 13 residues. The CDR3: CASSASGTDTQYF. The CDR3 DNA is TGTGCCAGCAGCGCTAGCGGCACAGATACGCAGTATTTT.

This chain joins TRBV5-8 and TRBJ2-5, with a possible D match to TRBD2 (6 bases). Germline CDR1 and CDR2: SGHTS and YDEGEE. This CDR3 region has 16 residues. V was pared by 4 bases and J by 0 bases, with 16 bases between. CDR3: CASSPNGGTYQETQYF. DNA of the CDR3: TGTGCCAGCAGCCCGAACGGGGGAACCTACCAAGAGACCCAGTACTTC.

The CDR3 DNA sequence: TGTGCCAGCATCAAAGACAGGAACACTGAAGCTTTCTTT. As protein: CASIKDRNTEAFF. This chain joins TRBV5-4 and TRBJ1-1; tentative D call: TRBD1 (5 bases). V dropped 6 bases and J dropped 1 base, with 10 bases sitting between them. This CDR3 is 13 amino acids long. Germline CDR1 and CDR2: SGHNT and YYREEE (reference sequence).

This rearrangement joins TRBV19 to TRBJ2-1; D gene uncertain. The CDR3 totals 13 residues. The germline gives CDR1 LNHDA, CDR2 SQIVND (reference sequence). The V gene lost 3 bases and the J gene lost 0 bases, with 3 bases spanning the gap. CDR3 sequence (DNA): TGTGCCAGTAGTATGTACTCCTACAATGAGCAGTTCTTC. It codes for CASSMYSYNEQFF.

The V call is TRBV5-4, the J call TRBJ2-7, with 7 positions matching TRBD1. V lost 4 bases to trimming and J lost 1 base; unmatched junction nucleotides: 11. Germline loops: CDR1 SGHNT, CDR2 YYREEE (reference sequence). The CDR3 is 16 amino acids. The CDR3 region is CASSLDLEGASYEQYF. The CDR3 coding sequence is TGTGCCAGCAGCCTCGACTTAGAGGGGGCTTCCTACGAGCAGTACTTC.

The genes are TRBV24-1 and TRBJ1-2; D is unresolved. Trimming shortened V by 4 bases and J by 0 bases, and 5 bases separated the two germline ends. The CDR3 covers 13 residues. CDR1 is KGHDR and CDR2 is SFDVKD in the germline V gene. The CDR3 DNA is TGTGCCACCAGTGAGGGAGCTAACTATGGCTACACCTTC. Residues: CATSEGANYGYTF.

The genes are TRBV6-5 and TRBJ2-7; 12 bases line up with TRBD2. Losses at the gene ends were 2 bases for V and 1 base for J; bases not matched to a gene: 3. CDR3 length: 16 residues. Germline V lookup: CDR1 MNHEY, CDR2 SVGAGI. In nucleotides, the CDR3 is TGTGCCAGCAGTTACGGGGGGACTAGCGGGTCCTACGAGCAGTACTTC. This translates into CASSYGGTSGSYEQYF.